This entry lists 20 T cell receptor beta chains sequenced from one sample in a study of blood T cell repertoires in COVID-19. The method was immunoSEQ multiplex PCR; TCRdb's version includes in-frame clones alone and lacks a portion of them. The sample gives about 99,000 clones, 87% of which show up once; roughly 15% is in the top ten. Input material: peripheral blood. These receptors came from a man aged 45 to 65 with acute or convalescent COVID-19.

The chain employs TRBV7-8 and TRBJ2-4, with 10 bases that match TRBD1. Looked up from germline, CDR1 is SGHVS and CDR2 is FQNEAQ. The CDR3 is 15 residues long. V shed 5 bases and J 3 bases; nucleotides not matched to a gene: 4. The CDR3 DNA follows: TGTGCCAGCAGCCGGACAGGGGGGGGCAAAAACATTCAGTACTTC. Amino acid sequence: CASSRTGGGKNIQYF.

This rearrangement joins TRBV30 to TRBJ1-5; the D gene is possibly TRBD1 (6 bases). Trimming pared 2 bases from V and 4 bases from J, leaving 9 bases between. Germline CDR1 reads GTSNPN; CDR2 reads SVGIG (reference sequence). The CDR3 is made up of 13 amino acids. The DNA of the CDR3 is TGTGCCTGGAGTTGGACAGAAAATCAGCCCCAGCATTTT. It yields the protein CAWSWTENQPQHF.

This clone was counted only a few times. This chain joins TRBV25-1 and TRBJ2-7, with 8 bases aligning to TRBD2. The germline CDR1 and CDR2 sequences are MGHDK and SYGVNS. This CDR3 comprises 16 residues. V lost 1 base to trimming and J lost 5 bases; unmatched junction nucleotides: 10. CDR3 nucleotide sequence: TGTGCCAGCAGTGAATTCCCCGCGGGAGGTAGGGACGAGCAGTACTTC. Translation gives CASSEFPAGGRDEQYF.

The CDR3 DNA is TGTGCCAGCTCCCAACCCGGGACAGAGTTCGACAATGAGCAGTTCTTC. Translation gives CASSQPGTEFDNEQFF. The chain employs TRBV25-1 and TRBJ2-1, with 7 bases matching TRBD1. V lost 8 bases, J lost 5 bases, and 15 bases stayed unmatched. Germline V gene lookup returns CDR1 MGHDK and CDR2 SYGVNS. This CDR3 is built from 16 residues. Using reference TRBV25-1 and TRBJ2-1 for the parts outside the CDR3, the full variable domain is EADIYQTPRYLVIGTGKKITLECSQTMGHDKMYWYQQDPGMELHLIHYSYGVNSTEKGDLSSESTVSRIRTEHFPLTLESARPSHTSQYLCASSQPGTEFDNEQFFGPGTRLTVL.

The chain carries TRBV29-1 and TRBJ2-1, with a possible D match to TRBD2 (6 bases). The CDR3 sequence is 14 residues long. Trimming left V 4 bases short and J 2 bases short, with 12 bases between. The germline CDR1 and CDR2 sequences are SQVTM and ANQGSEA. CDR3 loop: CSVVTGVPYNEQFF. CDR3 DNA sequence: TGCAGCGTTGTAACGGGAGTTCCCTACAATGAGCAGTTCTTC.

CDR3 sequence reads: CASSFRGSYNEQFF. DNA of the CDR3: TGTGCCAGCAGTTTTAGAGGGTCCTACAATGAGCAGTTCTTC. The chain links TRBV27 to TRBJ2-1, with D possibly TRBD2 on 5 matching bases. The germline CDR1 and CDR2 sequences are MNHEY and SMNVEV (reference sequence). Deletions cut 3 bases from V and 1 base from J, with 7 bases between. The CDR3 is 14 residues long.

The CDR3 DNA reads TGTGCCAGCAGCAGCCTCCTTGGGGGGAAGGATAACGGTGGCTACACCTTC. This sequence encodes CASSSLLGGKDNGGYTF. The chain couples TRBV5-4 to TRBJ1-2, with D tentatively TRBD1 (5 bases). The V end was cut by 4 bases, the J end by 7 bases, with 26 bases between. Germline lookup yields CDR1 SGHNT and CDR2 YYREEE (reference sequence). This CDR3 region has 17 residues.

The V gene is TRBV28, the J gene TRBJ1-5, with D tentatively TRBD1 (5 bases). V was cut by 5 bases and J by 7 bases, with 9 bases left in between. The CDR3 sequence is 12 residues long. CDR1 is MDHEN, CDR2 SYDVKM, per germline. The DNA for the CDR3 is TGTGCCAGCAGTCTTGGGGGGCAGCCCCAGCATTTT. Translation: CASSLGGQPQHF.

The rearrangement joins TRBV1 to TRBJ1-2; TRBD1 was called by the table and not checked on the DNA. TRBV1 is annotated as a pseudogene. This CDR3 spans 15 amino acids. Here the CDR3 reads CTSSQARTGGRGYTF. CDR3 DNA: TGCACCAGCAGCCAAGCAAGGACAGGAGGAAGGGGCTACACCTTC.

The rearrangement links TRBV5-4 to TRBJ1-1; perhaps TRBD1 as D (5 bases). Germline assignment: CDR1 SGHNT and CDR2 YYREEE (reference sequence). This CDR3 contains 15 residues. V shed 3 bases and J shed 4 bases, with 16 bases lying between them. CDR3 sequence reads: CASSSVGREVTEAFF. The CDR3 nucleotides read TGTGCCAGCAGCTCGGTCGGCAGGGAGGTCACTGAAGCTTTCTTT.

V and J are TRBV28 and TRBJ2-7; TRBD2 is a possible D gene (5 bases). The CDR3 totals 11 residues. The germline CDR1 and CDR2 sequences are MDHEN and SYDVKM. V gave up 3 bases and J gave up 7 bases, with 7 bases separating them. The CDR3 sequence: CASSFRGEQYF. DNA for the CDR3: TGTGCCAGCAGTTTTCGAGGGGAGCAGTACTTC.

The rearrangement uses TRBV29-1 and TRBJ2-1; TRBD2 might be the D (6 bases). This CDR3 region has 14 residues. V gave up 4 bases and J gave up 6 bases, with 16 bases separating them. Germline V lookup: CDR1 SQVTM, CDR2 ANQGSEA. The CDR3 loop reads CSVVTSNLSNEQFF. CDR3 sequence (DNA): TGCAGCGTTGTAACTAGCAATCTGTCCAATGAGCAGTTCTTC.

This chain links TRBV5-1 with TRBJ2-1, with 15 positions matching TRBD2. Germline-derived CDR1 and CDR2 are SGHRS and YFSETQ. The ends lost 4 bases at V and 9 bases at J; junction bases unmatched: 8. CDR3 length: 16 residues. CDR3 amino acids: CASSPGLGLAGGEQFF. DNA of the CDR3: TGCGCCAGCAGCCCCGGGCTGGGACTAGCGGGAGGTGAGCAGTTCTTC.

As DNA, the CDR3 is TGTGCCATCAGTGGGGGACTAGCGGGGACCTACGAGCAGTACTTC. Its protein product is CAISGGLAGTYEQYF. This chain joins TRBV10-3 and TRBJ2-7, with 13 bases lining up with TRBD2. J was trimmed by 2 bases and V by 4 bases; bases with no gene match: 2. Germline-derived CDR1 and CDR2 are ENHRY and SYGVKD. CDR3 length: 15 residues.

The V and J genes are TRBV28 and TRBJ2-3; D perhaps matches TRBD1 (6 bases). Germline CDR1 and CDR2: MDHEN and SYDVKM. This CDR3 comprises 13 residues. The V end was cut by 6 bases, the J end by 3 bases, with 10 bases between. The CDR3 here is CASREQGTDTQYF. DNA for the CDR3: TGTGCCAGCAGAGAACAGGGAACAGATACGCAGTATTTT.

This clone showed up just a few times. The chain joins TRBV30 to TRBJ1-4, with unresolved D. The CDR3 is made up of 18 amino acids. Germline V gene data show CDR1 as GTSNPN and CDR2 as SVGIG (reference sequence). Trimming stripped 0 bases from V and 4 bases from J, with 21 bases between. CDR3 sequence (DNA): TGTGCCTGGAGTGTACCTTTGGGGAGGAAACAGCGTAATGAAAAACTGTTTTTT. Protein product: CAWSVPLGRKQRNEKLFF.

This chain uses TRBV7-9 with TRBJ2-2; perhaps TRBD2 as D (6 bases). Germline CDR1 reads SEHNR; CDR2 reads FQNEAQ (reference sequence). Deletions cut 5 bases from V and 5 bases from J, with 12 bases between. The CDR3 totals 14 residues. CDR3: CASSLLRGTGELFF. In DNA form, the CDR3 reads TGTGCCAGCAGCCTCTTACGGGGGACCGGGGAGCTGTTTTTT.

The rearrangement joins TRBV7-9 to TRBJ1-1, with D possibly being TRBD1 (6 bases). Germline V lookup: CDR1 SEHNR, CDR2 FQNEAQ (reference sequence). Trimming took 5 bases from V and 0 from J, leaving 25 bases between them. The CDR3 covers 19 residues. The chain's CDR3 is CASSTSQGSWFAMNTEAFF. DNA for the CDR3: TGTGCCAGCAGCACATCACAGGGTTCCTGGTTTGCGATGAACACTGAAGCTTTCTTT.

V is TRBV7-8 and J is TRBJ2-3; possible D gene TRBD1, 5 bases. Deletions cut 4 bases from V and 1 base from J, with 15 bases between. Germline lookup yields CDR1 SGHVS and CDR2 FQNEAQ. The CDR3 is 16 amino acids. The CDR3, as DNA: TGTGCCAGCAGCTCCCCTAGGCCCAGGGGCACAGATACGCAGTATTTT. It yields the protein CASSSPRPRGTDTQYF.

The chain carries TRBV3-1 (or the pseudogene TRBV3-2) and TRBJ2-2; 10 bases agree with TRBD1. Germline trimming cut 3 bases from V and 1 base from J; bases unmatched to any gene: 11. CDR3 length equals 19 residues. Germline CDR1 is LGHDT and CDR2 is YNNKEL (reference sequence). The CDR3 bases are TGTGCCAGCAGCCACTCGAGGGACAGGGGCCCTCAGAACACCGGGGAGCTGTTTTTT. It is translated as CASSHSRDRGPQNTGELFF.